Listed below are T cell receptor beta chains from one sample, sequenced in a study of cytomegalovirus exposure and HLA in healthy donors. Clones were read by immunoSEQ multiplex PCR, and TCRdb kept only the in-frame ones, dropping some. The table includes about 84,000 clones, around 80% detected once. The sequenced material came from PBMCs. These receptors originate from a male donor in good health and CMV-seropositive. Both conserved end residues are part of each CDR3. D genes are given only for firm matches. Some rows mark clone size as missing; the rest say once, few, many or name a class of expanded clone.

d_call clone_size j_call v_call cdr3_nt cdr3_aa
- - TRBJ2-2 TRBV7-2 TGTGCCAGCAGATTAGGACGGATAGAGGCACGGGACGGGGAGCTGTTTTTT CASRLGRIEARDGELFF
TRBD1 - TRBJ1-1 TRBV5-1 TGCGCCAGCAGCTTGGCCTGGACAGGTAACACTGAAGCTTTCTTT CASSLAWTGNTEAFF
TRBD1 - TRBJ1-3 TRBV11-2 TGTGCCAGCAGCTCAACACCCTCAGGGGGTCCTGGAAACACCATATATTTT CASSSTPSGGPGNTIYF
- - TRBJ2-2 TRBV2 TGTGCCAGCCTAAGGACGGAGGCGAACACCGGGGAGCTGTTTTTT CASLRTEANTGELFF
- - TRBJ1-2 TRBV27 TGTGCCAGCAGTTTAGGCTCAACCCTGATCTATGGCTACACCTTC CASSLGSTLIYGYTF
TRBD1 once TRBJ1-1 TRBV19 TGTGCCAGTAGTACCTACGAGGGGGCAAACACTGAAGCTTTCTTT CASSTYEGANTEAFF
TRBD2 - TRBJ2-1 TRBV6-5 TGTGCCAGCAGTTCAGTAGCGGGAGACTACAATGAGCAGTTCTTC CASSSVAGDYNEQFF
TRBD2 - TRBJ2-7 TRBV5-4 TGTGCCAGCAGCCCGATGACTAGCGGGAGTTCCTACGAGCAGTACTTC CASSPMTSGSSYEQYF
TRBD2 - TRBJ2-1 TRBV27 TGTGCCAGCAAGGGGGGGACTAGCGGGAACAATGAGCAGTTCTTC CASKGGTSGNNEQFF
- - TRBJ2-5 TRBV10-2 TGCGCCAGCAGTGAAAGGGGTAGAGAGACCCAGTACTTC CASSERGRETQYF
TRBD2 - TRBJ2-7 TRBV7-6 TGTGCCAGCAGCCCGACTAGCGGGAGTTACGAGCAGTACTTC CASSPTSGSYEQYF
TRBD2 - TRBJ2-7 TRBV27 TGTGCCAGCAGGACTAGCGTCTCCTACGAGCAGTACTTC CASRTSVSYEQYF
TRBD1 - TRBJ1-4 TRBV25-1 TGTGCCAGTACCCCCGGGACAGGGAACGAAAAACTGTTTTTT CASTPGTGNEKLFF
- few TRBJ2-7 TRBV2 TGTGCCAGCAGTGAGATCCGAGCAGGAGAGCAGTACTTC CASSEIRAGEQYF
- few TRBJ1-2 TRBV15 TGTGCCACCAGCAGAGATGAACGACAGAACTATGGCTACACCTTC CATSRDERQNYGYTF
- - TRBJ2-4 TRBV6-5 TGTGCCAGCAGTTCTCTAGCCAAAAACATTCAGTACTTC CASSSLAKNIQYF
- - TRBJ1-1 TRBV9 TGTGCCAGCAGCGTAGGAGGTCAGCTCAGTGAAGCTTTCTTT CASSVGGQLSEAFF
- - TRBJ1-4 TRBV15 TGTGCCACCAGCAGAGCCCCCAGGGCAACTAATGAAAAACTGTTTTTT CATSRAPRATNEKLFF
TRBD2 once TRBJ2-5 TRBV10-3 TGTGCCATCAGTGGTCTAGCGGGAGGAGGAGCACAAGAGACCCAGTACTTC CAISGLAGGGAQETQYF
- - TRBJ1-1 TRBV30 TGTGCCTGGCAGTCCAACACTGAAGCTTTCTTT CAWQSNTEAFF
- - TRBJ1-4 TRBV5-6 TGTGCCAGCAGCACGGGTGAAAAGCTGTTTTTT CASSTGEKLFF
- - TRBJ1-1 TRBV28 TGTGCCAGCACCCTCCAGGGACTCCAGAACACTGAAGCTTTCTTT CASTLQGLQNTEAFF
- once TRBJ1-2 TRBV28 TGTGCCAGCAGTCAACTTAACTATGGCTACACCTTC CASSQLNYGYTF
- - TRBJ2-2 TRBV15 TGTGCCACCAGTCCCGGGACTGGGGACACCGGGGAGCTGTTTTTT CATSPGTGDTGELFF
- - TRBJ2-2 TRBV14 TGTGCCAGCAGCCAAGTGCGCACCGGGGAGCTGTTTTTT CASSQVRTGELFF
- few TRBJ1-1 TRBV18 TGTGCCAGCTCTCAACAGGGAACTGAAGCTTTCTTT CASSQQGTEAFF
- - TRBJ1-5 TRBV30 TGTGCCTGGAGTGGCGGACAGCTTATTCAGCCCCAGCATTTT CAWSGGQLIQPQHF
- - TRBJ2-2 TRBV5-4 TGTGCCAGCAGCTTGATGCGGGCCAACACCGGGGAGCTGTTTTTT CASSLMRANTGELFF
TRBD2 - TRBJ2-1 TRBV7-6 TGTGCCAGCAGTTTTTCCTCACCGGGACTAGCGGGAGTGAATGAGCAGTTCTTC CASSFSSPGLAGVNEQFF
- - TRBJ2-5 TRBV9 TGTGCCAGCAGCGTAGGCGGTAACTACCAAGAGACCCAGTACTTC CASSVGGNYQETQYF
- - TRBJ2-3 TRBV28 TGTGCCAGCATCCCACCCGGAGGAGTACCCGTCCCAGATACGCAGTATTTT CASIPPGGVPVPDTQYF
TRBD2 - TRBJ2-7 TRBV5-4 TGTGCCAGCAGCCCGGGACTAGCGGGAGCCTACGAGCAGTACTTC CASSPGLAGAYEQYF
- few TRBJ2-7 TRBV7-9 TGTGCCAGCACCATACGGTCCGGGACTTCAAACGAGCAGTACTTC CASTIRSGTSNEQYF
TRBD2 - TRBJ2-3 TRBV5-1 TGCGCCAGCACCACAGGACTAGCGGGAGGCGGCGTAATCGGCGATACGCAGTATTTT CASTTGLAGGGVIGDTQYF
- - TRBJ2-2 TRBV25-1 TGTGCCAGCAGTGTTGCGTTAAACACCGGGGAGCTGTTTTTT CASSVALNTGELFF
- - TRBJ2-3 TRBV28 TGTGCCAGCACCTTCCGAGCGTCAGATACGCAGTATTTT CASTFRASDTQYF
TRBD2 - TRBJ2-7 TRBV7-2 TGTGCCAGCAGCCTACCTGGACTAGCGGACTACGAGCAGTACTTC CASSLPGLADYEQYF
TRBD2 few TRBJ2-1 TRBV30 TGTGCCTCAACTAGCGGGATCCCCGAGGGTTCCCCCCGTTACTCCTACAATGAGCAGTTCTTC CASTSGIPEGSPRYSYNEQFF
TRBD1 - TRBJ1-2 TRBV7-2 TGTGCCAGCAGCTTACCAGGGGGCAGCTATGGCTACACCTTC CASSLPGGSYGYTF
TRBD1 once TRBJ2-4 TRBV7-6 TGTGCCAGCAGCTTAGGGGGGACAGGGGGCGCCAAAAACATTCAGTACTTC CASSLGGTGGAKNIQYF
TRBD1 - TRBJ1-6 TRBV4-1 TGCGCCAGCAGCCAAGAAACGACAGGGTATAATTCACCCCTCCACTTT CASSQETTGYNSPLHF
TRBD1 - TRBJ1-2 TRBV7-6 TGTGCCAGCAGCTTAGGTGGGACAGGCGGCGGCTACACCTTC CASSLGGTGGGYTF
TRBD1 - TRBJ1-1 TRBV7-9 TGTGCCAGCAGCCCGGGACAGGGGGCGGGTAAGACTGAAGCTTTCTTT CASSPGQGAGKTEAFF
- - TRBJ2-3 TRBV15 TGTGCCACCAGCAGGGGTCCCGGACCCGGGGATATCGGGACGCAGTATTTT CATSRGPGPGDIGTQYF
TRBD2 - TRBJ2-7 TRBV2 TGTGCCAGCAGTGACGGGACTAGGTACCCCTACGAGCAGTACTTC CASSDGTRYPYEQYF
TRBD2 - TRBJ2-7 TRBV10-3 TGTGCCATCAGTGAGTCTCATTTGCCCGGGACTAGTCCGTACGAGCAGTACTTC CAISESHLPGTSPYEQYF
TRBD1 - TRBJ2-3 TRBV5-4 TGTGCCAGCAGCTCGACAGGGGCCACAGATACGCAGTATTTT CASSSTGATDTQYF
TRBD1 - TRBJ1-2 TRBV6-6 TGTGCCAGCAAAACGACAGGGGGTTATGGCTACACCTTC CASKTTGGYGYTF
TRBD1 few TRBJ2-1 TRBV2 TGTGCCAGCAGTACCTCCCGGGACAGGGGCATCAATGAGCAGTTCTTC CASSTSRDRGINEQFF
- - TRBJ2-7 TRBV28 TGTGCCAGCAGTTATGATTTACGAAGACTTACGAGCGGGCAGTACTTC CASSYDLRRLTSGQYF
TRBD1 - TRBJ2-2 TRBV5-1 TGCGCCAGCAGCGAACAGGGGGCCGGGGAGCTGTTTTTT CASSEQGAGELFF
TRBD1 many TRBJ1-2 TRBV5-6 TGTGCCAGCAGCTTGGGACAGGGGAGCCACTATGGCTACACCTTC CASSLGQGSHYGYTF
- - TRBJ2-1 TRBV15 TGTGCCACCAGCCCTCGGTGGACTGGGGGGAACAATGAGCAGTTCTTC CATSPRWTGGNNEQFF
TRBD2 - TRBJ2-7 TRBV15 TGTGCCACCAGCAGAGCCAAACTAGCGGGAGCCCGCTACGAGCAGTACTTC CATSRAKLAGARYEQYF
TRBD2 medium-sized TRBJ2-1 TRBV18 TGTGCCAGCTCACCCCCGGGACTAGCGGGATCTGATGAGCAGTTCTTC CASSPPGLAGSDEQFF